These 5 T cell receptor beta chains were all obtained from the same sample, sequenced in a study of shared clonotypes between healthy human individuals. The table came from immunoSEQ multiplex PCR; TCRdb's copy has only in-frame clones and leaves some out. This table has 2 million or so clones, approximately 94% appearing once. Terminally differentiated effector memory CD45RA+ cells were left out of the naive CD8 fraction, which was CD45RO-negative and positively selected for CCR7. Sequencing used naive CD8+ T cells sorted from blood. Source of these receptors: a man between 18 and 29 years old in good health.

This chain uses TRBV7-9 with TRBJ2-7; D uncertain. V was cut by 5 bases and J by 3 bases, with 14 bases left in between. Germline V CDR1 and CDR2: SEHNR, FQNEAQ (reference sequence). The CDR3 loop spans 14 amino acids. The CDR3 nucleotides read TGTGCCAGCAGCCCAGCATACACCGGCTACGAGCAGTACTTC. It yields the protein CASSPAYTGYEQYF. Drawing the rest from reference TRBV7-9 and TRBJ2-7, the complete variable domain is DTGVSQNPRHKITKRGQNVTFRCDPISEHNRLYWYRQTLGQGPEFLTYFQNEAQLEKSRLLSDRFSAERPKGSFSTLEIQRTEQGDSAMYLCASSPAYTGYEQYFGPGTRLTVT.

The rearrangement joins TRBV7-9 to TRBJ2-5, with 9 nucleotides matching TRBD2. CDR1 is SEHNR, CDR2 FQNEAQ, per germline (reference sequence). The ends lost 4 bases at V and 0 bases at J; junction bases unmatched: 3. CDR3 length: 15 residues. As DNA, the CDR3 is TGTGCCAGCAGCTGGGCTAGCGGGAACCAAGAGACCCAGTACTTC. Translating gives CASSWASGNQETQYF.

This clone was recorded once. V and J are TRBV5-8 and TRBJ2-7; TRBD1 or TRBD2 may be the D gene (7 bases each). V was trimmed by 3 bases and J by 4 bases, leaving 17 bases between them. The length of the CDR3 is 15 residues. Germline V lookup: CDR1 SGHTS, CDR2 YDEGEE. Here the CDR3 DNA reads TGTGCCAGCAGCTACAATCCAGGGGGAGGGTACGAGCAGTACTTC. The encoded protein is CASSYNPGGGYEQYF.

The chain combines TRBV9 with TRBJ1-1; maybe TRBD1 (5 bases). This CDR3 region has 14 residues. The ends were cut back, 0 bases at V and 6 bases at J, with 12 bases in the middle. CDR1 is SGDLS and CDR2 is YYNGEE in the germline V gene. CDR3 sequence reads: CASSVERLGAEAFF. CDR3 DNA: TGTGCCAGCAGCGTAGAAAGGTTGGGGGCTGAAGCTTTCTTT.

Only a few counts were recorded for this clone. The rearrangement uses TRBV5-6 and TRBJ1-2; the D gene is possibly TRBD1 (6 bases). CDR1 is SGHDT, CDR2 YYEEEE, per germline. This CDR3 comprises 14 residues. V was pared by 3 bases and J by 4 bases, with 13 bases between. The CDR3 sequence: CASSWDTGTYGYTF. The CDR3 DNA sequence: TGTGCCAGCAGCTGGGACACAGGGACCTATGGCTACACCTTC. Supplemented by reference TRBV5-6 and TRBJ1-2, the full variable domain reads DAGVTQSPTHLIKTRGQQVTLRCSPKSGHDTVSWYQQALGQGPQFIFQYYEEEERQRGNFPDRFSGHQFPNYSSELNVNALLLGDSALYLCASSWDTGTYGYTFGSGTRLTVV.